These 22 T cell receptor beta chains were all obtained from the same sample, sequenced in a study of neoadjuvant anti-PD-1 for oral cavity cancer. Specified time point: after neoadjuvant nivolumab, at surgical resection. Assay: immunoSEQ multiplex PCR; the TCRdb copy retains only in-frame clones and omits some. The sample contains roughly 16,000 clones, 40% of which appear only once. This specimen consisted of tumor tissue, obtained after nivolumab (anti-PD-1) treatment. These receptors all stem from a person aged 35-79 years with oral cavity squamous cell carcinoma.

The chain links TRBV14 to TRBJ2-7, with 7 bases identical to TRBD1. With V trimmed by 3 bases and J by 2 bases, 10 bases remained unmatched. The CDR3 runs 16 residues. Germline CDR1 and CDR2: SGHDN and FVKESK. CDR3 in DNA: TGTGCCAGCAGCCAGGCTCCCGGGACAGCCGCCTACGAGCAGTACTTC. Translated, it gives CASSQAPGTAAYEQYF.

Only a few counts were recorded for this clone. The genes are TRBV5-1 and TRBJ2-6; perhaps TRBD2 as D (7 bases). Germline CDR1 is SGHRS and CDR2 is YFSETQ. V was clipped by 5 bases and J by 1 base, with 13 bases between them. The CDR3 is 16 amino acids. CDR3: CASSKGEGSGANVLTF. The CDR3 bases are TGCGCCAGCAGTAAGGGGGAGGGGTCTGGGGCCAACGTCCTGACTTTC.

This rearrangement joins TRBV9 to TRBJ2-7, with 9 bases fitting TRBD2. CDR1 and CDR2 (germline): SGDLS, YYNGEE. With V trimmed by 10 bases and J by 3 bases, 20 bases remained unmatched. The CDR3 totals 17 residues. Here the CDR3 reads CARRGGGAKRGGYEQYF. Here the CDR3 DNA reads TGTGCCCGCCGCGGCGGGGGGGCGAAACGGGGTGGCTACGAGCAGTACTTC.

This clone was detected a few times. The rearrangement joins TRBV19 to TRBJ1-6; 7 bases are a match to TRBD1. J gave up 4 bases and V 2 bases, and 2 bases lay outside the gene matches. The CDR3 totals 15 residues. The germline CDR1 and CDR2 sequences are LNHDA and SQIVND (reference sequence). CDR3 protein: CASSIKGQYNSPLHF. The CDR3 DNA is TGTGCCAGTAGTATAAAGGGACAGTATAATTCACCCCTCCACTTT.

The CDR3 is CASSEGRLVSPLHF. The DNA of the CDR3 is TGTGCCAGCAGTGAAGGGCGGTTGGTTTCACCCCTCCACTTT. The V gene is TRBV6-1, the J gene TRBJ1-6; D not resolved. Looked up from germline, CDR1 is MNHNS and CDR2 is SASEGT. This CDR3 has 14 residues. V was pared by 1 base and J by 9 bases, with 10 bases between.

The sample holds one count of this clone. This chain uses TRBV6-5 with TRBJ1-3, with 7 bases identical to TRBD1. With V trimmed by 6 bases and J by 2 bases, 4 bases remained unmatched. This CDR3 region has 14 residues. Germline CDR1 reads MNHEY; CDR2 reads SVGAGI. The CDR3 coding sequence is TGTGCCAGCAGACAAGACAGGGCTGGAAACACCATATATTTT. Translated: CASRQDRAGNTIYF.

This clone was seen a few times. The junction departs from the called germline gene at one end, perhaps through a read error. The chain has TRBV6-5 and TRBJ2-7; TRBD1 matches at 9 bases. The CDR3 spans 15 residues. Germline-derived CDR1 and CDR2 are MNHEY and SVGAGI. The CDR3 coding sequence is TGTGCCAGCAATTACGTACAGGGGGCTTTTGACGAGCAGTACTTC. Amino acid sequence: CASNYVQGAFDEQYF.

This clone was detected a few times. The chain carries TRBV7-2 and TRBJ1-3, with D hard to call. There are 15 residues in the CDR3. Germline V CDR1 and CDR2: SGHTA, FQGNSA. Trimming took 1 base from V and 0 from J, leaving 7 bases between them. In DNA form, the CDR3 reads TGTGCCAGCAGCTTAGAGGTCAGCTCTGGAAACACCATATATTTT. Protein sequence: CASSLEVSSGNTIYF.

The chain recombines TRBV15 with TRBJ1-2; no clear D gene. V was trimmed by 1 base and J by 0 bases, leaving 3 bases between them. The CDR3 consists of 13 residues. Per the germline V gene, CDR1 is LNHNV and CDR2 is YYDKDF (reference sequence). The CDR3 nucleotides read TGTGCCACCAGCAGAGCGGCTAACTATGGCTACACCTTC. This encodes CATSRAANYGYTF.

The chain employs TRBV5-1 and TRBJ1-5, with 9 bases identical to TRBD1. The CDR3 runs 14 residues. Losses at the gene ends were 4 bases for V and 4 bases for J; bases not matched to a gene: 3. CDR1 is SGHRS and CDR2 is YFSETQ in the germline V gene. The CDR3 coding sequence is TGCGCCAGCAGCCCCGGGACAGGGAATCAGCCCCAGCATTTT. This encodes CASSPGTGNQPQHF. Drawing the rest from reference TRBV5-1 and TRBJ1-5, the complete variable domain is KAGVTQTPRYLIKTRGQQVTLSCSPISGHRSVSWYQQTPGQGLQFLFEYFSETQRNKGNFPGRFSGRQFSNSRSEMNVSTLELGDSALYLCASSPGTGNQPQHFGDGTRLSIL.

This sequence joins TRBV20-1 and TRBJ2-5; D ambiguous. V dropped 6 bases and J dropped 5 bases, with 10 bases sitting between them. This CDR3 spans 11 amino acids. Germline-derived CDR1 and CDR2 are DFQATT and SNEGSKA (reference sequence). In DNA form, the CDR3 reads TGCAGTGCACGGGTTTTGGAGACCCAGTACTTC. Translated: CSARVLETQYF.

The gene calls are TRBV5-1 and TRBJ2-2; D remains ambiguous. The V gene lost 2 bases and the J gene lost 3 bases, with 8 bases spanning the gap. Germline V gives CDR1 SGHRS, CDR2 YFSETQ. The CDR3 has 14 amino acids. The CDR3 bases are TGCGCCAGCAGCTTTAATGGGGACACCGGGGAGCTGTTTTTT. Translated, it gives CASSFNGDTGELFF. Full variable domain (missing parts from reference TRBV5-1 and TRBJ2-2): KAGVTQTPRYLIKTRGQQVTLSCSPISGHRSVSWYQQTPGQGLQFLFEYFSETQRNKGNFPGRFSGRQFSNSRSEMNVSTLELGDSALYLCASSFNGDTGELFFGEGSRLTVL.

The rearrangement uses TRBV7-9 and TRBJ1-3; 7 nucleotides agree with TRBD1. V was clipped by 8 bases and J by 4 bases; unmatched bases: 5. CDR3 length: 13 residues. CDR1 and CDR2 (germline): SEHNR, FQNEAQ (reference sequence). The CDR3 bases are TGTGCCAGCCCTACAGGGGAAGGAAACACCATATATTTT. Translation gives CASPTGEGNTIYF.

Only a few counts were recorded for this clone. This rearrangement joins TRBV7-2 to TRBJ1-1; 7 bases fit TRBD1. Trimming took 6 bases from V and 2 from J; bases not matched to a gene: 9. Germline CDR1 and CDR2: SGHTA and FQGNSA. The CDR3 is 15 residues long. The CDR3 here is CASRGWTGGNTEAFF. DNA of the CDR3: TGTGCCAGCAGGGGATGGACAGGTGGAAACACTGAAGCTTTCTTT.

This clone has only a few counts. This sequence joins TRBV13 and TRBJ1-1; no definite D call. The V end lost 6 bases, the J end lost 1 base, and 12 bases lay between the germline ends. Germline values: CDR1 PRHDT, CDR2 FYEKMQ (reference sequence). This CDR3 is built from 14 residues. CDR3 nucleotides: TGTGCCAGCAGTGAATTCTCAGAGAACACTGAAGCTTTCTTT. It is translated as CASSEFSENTEAFF.

The table lists this clone with a few counts. The chain has TRBV7-2 and TRBJ2-4; possible D gene TRBD2, 5 bases. The V end lost 5 bases, the J end lost 9 bases, and 14 bases lay between the germline ends. The CDR3 is made up of 13 amino acids. From germline, CDR1 is SGHTA and CDR2 FQGNSA. The CDR3 loop reads CASSVGSTSIQYF. CDR3 sequence (DNA): TGTGCCAGCAGCGTCGGAAGTACTAGCATTCAGTACTTC.

By proportion, this clone is medium-sized. V and J are TRBV28 and TRBJ2-7; the match to TRBD1 covers 11 bases. Per germline, CDR1 MDHEN and CDR2 SYDVKM. After removal of 5 bases from V and 7 bases from J, the junction contained 10 bases not matched to a gene. The CDR3 extends over 15 amino acids. This chain's CDR3 is CASSPSGQGAGEQYF. The DNA for the CDR3 is TGTGCCAGCAGTCCCAGCGGACAGGGGGCGGGAGAGCAGTACTTC. Using reference TRBV28 and TRBJ2-7 for the parts outside the CDR3, the full variable domain is DVKVTQSSRYLVKRTGEKVFLECVQDMDHENMFWYRQDPGLGLRLIYFSYDVKMKEKGDIPEGYSVSREKKERFSLILESASTNQTSMYLCASSPSGQGAGEQYFGPGTRLTVT.

The J gene is TRBJ1-5, the V gene TRBV6-1, with D unresolved. Deletions cut 0 bases from V and 0 bases from J, with 6 bases between. The CDR3 loop spans 15 amino acids. Germline-derived CDR1 and CDR2 are MNHNS and SASEGT. The CDR3 sequence is CASSEAGYSNQPQHF. The CDR3 DNA reads as TGTGCCAGCAGTGAAGCAGGGTATAGCAATCAGCCCCAGCATTTT.

For the CDR3, the DNA is TGTGCCAGCAGCTTAGATCAGGGCCTCGGCACTGAAGCTTTCTTT. Translated: CASSLDQGLGTEAFF. This chain connects TRBV11-2 to TRBJ1-1, with TRBD1 as a possible D gene (5 bases). The germline V gene has CDR1 SGHAT and CDR2 FQNNGV. CDR3 length: 15 residues. V lost 0 bases and J 4 bases, leaving 12 bases between the germline ends.

V is TRBV2 and J is TRBJ2-2; D unresolved. Germline V lookup: CDR1 SNHLY, CDR2 FYNNEI. The CDR3 spans 12 residues. V lost 2 bases to trimming and J lost 4 bases, with 2 bases between them. The CDR3 is CASSEFTGELFF. In DNA, the CDR3 is TGTGCCAGCAGTGAATTCACCGGGGAGCTGTTTTTT.

V usage is TRBV7-2 and J usage is TRBJ2-5; 8 bases match TRBD1. With V trimmed by 8 bases and J by 3 bases, 17 bases remained unmatched. CDR1 is SGHTA and CDR2 is FQGNSA in the germline V gene. CDR3 length: 17 residues. DNA for the CDR3: TGTGCCAGCGGGTTCCCCAAACAGGGGGGCACTGAAGAGACCCAGTACTTC. This codes for CASGFPKQGGTEETQYF. Supplemented by reference TRBV7-2 and TRBJ2-5, the full variable domain reads GAGVSQSPSNKVTEKGKDVELRCDPISGHTALYWYRQSLGQGLEFLIYFQGNSAPDKSGLPSDRFSAERTGGSVSTLTIQRTQQEDSAVYLCASGFPKQGGTEETQYFGPGTRLLVL.

In this sample, this clone is medium-sized (0.01 to 0.1%). V gene TRBV10-3 combines with J gene TRBJ1-2; D gene unclear. Germline CDR1 reads ENHRY; CDR2 reads SYGVKD. V lost 11 bases to trimming and J lost 3 bases, with 16 bases between them. The length of the CDR3 is 13 residues. The CDR3 region has the DNA TGTGCCGCGAGCACGGGTGGTGACTATGGCTACACCTTC. Translation: CAASTGGDYGYTF.